The 20 T cell receptor beta chains below come from one sample, sequenced in a study of T cell responses to AZD1222 COVID-19 vaccine listed by TCRdb under 2021. Sample time point, as interpreted from the label and publication: baseline before first vaccination. The library was obtained by the immunoSEQ multiplex PCR assay. Sourced from immuneACCESS, this table was stored by TCRdb with only in-frame sequences that have V and J called. A share of the clones is absent; for the studies checked, an unresolved V gene accounts for under half, and the remainder has no known explanation. The sample has 85,000 to 130,000 clones on record, around 90% of them singletons. Clones ranked in the top ten supply approximately 15% of the sample. The sequences come from peripheral blood, collected on day 0 of AZD1222 vaccination. The receptors stem from an adult in good health.

V and J are TRBV19 and TRBJ1-5; D is perhaps TRBD1 (5 bases). V gave up 3 bases and J gave up 2 bases, with 14 bases separating them. This CDR3 has 16 amino acids. Germline V gives CDR1 LNHDA, CDR2 SQIVND (reference sequence). The CDR3 DNA reads TGTGCCAGTAGTATCCCCCAGGGTGGAGGCAATCAGCCCCAGCATTTT. It codes for CASSIPQGGGNQPQHF.

The chain is built from TRBV30 and TRBJ2-7; D ambiguous. The CDR3 runs 14 residues. The germline V and J ends were trimmed by 0 bases and 2 bases, with 11 bases remaining between them. Germline V gives CDR1 GTSNPN, CDR2 SVGIG (reference sequence). CDR3 amino acids: CAWSVTTEPYEQYF. CDR3 in DNA: TGTGCCTGGAGTGTCACGACGGAGCCCTACGAGCAGTACTTC.

V usage is TRBV6-5 and J usage is TRBJ1-1, with D uncertain. V was cut by 6 bases and J by 4 bases, with 12 bases left in between. The CDR3 covers 13 residues. The germline CDR1 and CDR2 sequences are MNHEY and SVGAGI. CDR3 DNA: TGTGCCAGCAGGAAGTCCTGGGGCACTGAAGCTTTCTTT. Translation gives CASRKSWGTEAFF.

This clone was observed a single time. V and J are TRBV5-1 and TRBJ2-7; 8 bases fit TRBD1. CDR1 and CDR2 from the germline V gene are SGHRS and YFSETQ. CDR3 size: 15 residues. V lost 7 bases and J lost 3; bases outside the gene matches: 12. CDR3 protein: CASGPLQGDLYEQYF. Here the CDR3 DNA reads TGCGCCAGCGGACCCCTACAGGGGGACCTCTACGAGCAGTACTTC.

The chain is built from TRBV6-4 and TRBJ2-1; 7 bases are shared with TRBD1. From germline, CDR1 is MRHNA and CDR2 SNTAGT. The CDR3 extends over 15 amino acids. V dropped 2 bases and J dropped 4; count of bases not matched to a gene: 5. Written as DNA, the CDR3 is TGTGCCAGCAGTGACGTACAGGGGCAGTACAATGAGCAGTTCTTC. It specifies CASSDVQGQYNEQFF.

The rearrangement joins TRBV28 to TRBJ1-5; unclear D gene. Trimming shortened V by 5 bases and J by 4 bases, and 18 bases separated the two germline ends. The CDR3 runs to 16 residues. Germline CDR1 MDHEN, CDR2 SYDVKM. The CDR3 region has the DNA TGTGCCAGCAGTGATTTTCGTAGGCAGAAAAATCAGCCCCAGCATTTT. Its protein is CASSDFRRQKNQPQHF.

Worth noting for this clone: Different DNA sequences within this sample yield the same CDR3. The chain combines TRBV2 with TRBJ1-5; the D gene is possibly TRBD1 (6 bases). The CDR3 loop spans 14 amino acids. CDR1 and CDR2 (germline): SNHLY, FYNNEI. Trimming removed 3 bases at V and 6 bases at J, with 12 bases between. DNA of the CDR3: TGTGCCAGCAGTGAGAATCAGGGGAGTCAGCCCCAGCATTTT. This codes for CASSENQGSQPQHF.

The gene calls are TRBV5-4 and TRBJ1-1, with D possibly TRBD1 on 5 matching bases. The germline V gene has CDR1 SGHNT and CDR2 YYREEE (reference sequence). Trimming left V 4 bases short and J 1 base short, with 17 bases between. This CDR3 spans 16 amino acids. In DNA, the CDR3 is TGTGCCAGCAGCAAAAATCCGACAGAACCGAACACTGAAGCTTTCTTT. The encoded protein is CASSKNPTEPNTEAFF.

This clone occurred a few times. The J gene is TRBJ1-1, the V gene TRBV5-1; no firm D call. This CDR3 has 14 residues. From germline, CDR1 is SGHRS and CDR2 YFSETQ. Trimming took off 4 bases at V and 0 bases at J, with 10 bases between the two ends. The CDR3 bases are TGCGCCAGCAGCACCGACGGTATGAACACTGAAGCTTTCTTT. Amino acid sequence: CASSTDGMNTEAFF.

As concerns this clone: At one of its ends the junction is not consistent with the germline gene, which may arise from a read error. The sample carries other DNA sequences with the same CDR3. The V call is TRBV9, the J call TRBJ1-1; possible D gene TRBD1, 5 bases. CDR3 size: 13 residues. Germline V gene data show CDR1 as SGDLS and CDR2 as YYNGEE. Written as DNA, the CDR3 is TGTGCCAGCAGTGTAGCTGTGGGGCGTGAAGCTTTCTTT. As protein: CASSVAVGREAFF. Based on the CDR3 plus reference TRBV9 and TRBJ1-1, the full variable domain is DSGVTQTPKHLITATGQRVTLRCSPRSGDLSVYWYQQSLDQGLQFLIQYYNGEERAKGNILERFSAQQFPDLHSELNLSSLELGDSALYFCASSVAVGREAFFGQGTRLTVV.

The chain combines TRBV5-1 with TRBJ2-3; 9 positions agree with TRBD1. In germline, CDR1 is SGHRS, CDR2 YFSETQ. CDR3 length equals 16 residues. Trimming at V came to 0 bases and at J to 4 bases, leaving 6 bases not matched to a gene. The CDR3: CASSLAEGTGSDTQYF. For the CDR3, the DNA is TGCGCCAGCAGCTTGGCTGAGGGGACAGGGTCAGATACGCAGTATTTT.

This chain links TRBV6-5 with TRBJ1-2; TRBD1 might be the D (5 bases). This CDR3 has 14 amino acids. Germline CDR1 MNHEY, CDR2 SVGAGI. Trimming pared 0 bases from V and 4 bases from J, leaving 9 bases between. This CDR3 is CASSYSSQGYGYTF. In DNA form, the CDR3 reads TGTGCCAGCAGTTACTCATCGCAGGGCTATGGCTACACCTTC.

The CDR3 protein is CASRNPGLAGGGELFF. The CDR3 DNA reads TGTGCCAGCAGGAATCCGGGACTAGCGGGCGGCGGGGAGCTGTTTTTT. V and J are TRBV5-4 and TRBJ2-2; 12 nucleotides align to TRBD2. The ends lost 5 bases at V and 7 bases at J; junction bases unmatched: 9. The CDR3 contains 16 residues. The germline V gene has CDR1 SGHNT and CDR2 YYREEE (reference sequence).

This clone was found a few times. The chain is built from TRBV19 and TRBJ1-5, with a tentative D call TRBD1 (5 bases). This CDR3 has 12 residues. Trimming pared 7 bases from V and 6 bases from J, leaving 10 bases between. CDR1 is LNHDA and CDR2 is SQIVND in the germline V gene (reference sequence). The CDR3 region has the DNA TGTGCCAGTAAGCAGGGCGGTCAGCCCCAGCATTTT. It translates to CASKQGGQPQHF.

CDR3 loop: CASSLQYEQYF. In nucleotides, the CDR3 is TGTGCCAGCAGTTTACAGTACGAGCAGTACTTC. The genes are TRBV12-3 or TRBV12-4 and TRBJ2-7; D gene ambiguous. V lost 2 bases to trimming and J lost 4 bases, with 3 bases between them. The CDR3 extends over 11 amino acids.

The chain links TRBV4-1 to TRBJ2-7, with unresolved D. The CDR3 sequence is 14 residues long. Germline lookup yields CDR1 MGHRA and CDR2 YSYEKL. V dropped 3 bases and J dropped 2 bases, with 11 bases sitting between them. CDR3 residues: CASSHNLNTYEQYF. CDR3 DNA: TGCGCCAGCAGCCACAATCTTAATACCTACGAGCAGTACTTC.

The rearrangement links TRBV19 to TRBJ1-5, with 11 nucleotides matching TRBD1. Germline V CDR1 and CDR2: LNHDA, SQIVND (reference sequence). The CDR3 length is 15 residues. V shed 3 bases and J 6 bases; nucleotides not matched to a gene: 4. CDR3 coding DNA: TGTGCCAGTAGTATGGGGACAGGGGGAGGTCAGCCCCAGCATTTT. Translated, it gives CASSMGTGGGQPQHF.

This clone has more than one count but fewer than ten. Other DNA sequences in this specimen translate into the identical CDR3. The chain recombines TRBV3-1 (or the pseudogene TRBV3-2) with TRBJ2-7; D might be TRBD1 (5 bases). The CDR3 consists of 13 residues. Germline CDR1 LGHDT, CDR2 YNNKEL (reference sequence). V lost 0 bases and J lost 3, with 6 bases in between. As DNA, the CDR3 is TGTGCCAGCAGCCAAGAAGGGGTCTACGAGCAGTACTTC. Protein sequence: CASSQEGVYEQYF.

V usage is TRBV4-1 and J usage is TRBJ1-5; possible D gene TRBD1, 5 bases. The V end lost 4 bases, the J end lost 0 bases, and 16 bases lay between the germline ends. Germline CDR1 MGHRA, CDR2 YSYEKL. This CDR3 is built from 17 residues. The CDR3 DNA sequence: TGCGCCAGCAGCCGAGACGCGGGACGGTATAGCAATCAGCCCCAGCATTTT. It encodes CASSRDAGRYSNQPQHF.

J is TRBJ1-5 and V is TRBV21-1; no check of the table's D call, TRBD1, against the DNA was made. TRBV21-1 is a recognized pseudogene. The CDR3 runs 17 residues. In nucleotides, the CDR3 is TGTGCCAGCAGCAAAGAAGGCAGGGATACTAGCAATCAGCCCCAGCATTTT. Encoded protein: CASSKEGRDTSNQPQHF.